These T cell receptor beta chains were read from a single sample in a study of T cells in Graves' hyperthyroidism and ophthalmopathy. TCRdb re-derived calls from the multiplex PCR reads in MiXCR, one entry per CDR3 protein. In the table there are over 650,000 distinct CDR3 sequences, roughly 45% of which are singletons. The source material was peripheral blood or thyroid tissue (not recorded which). The receptors stem from an adult man with Graves' disease, either hyperthyroidism or ophthalmopathy (not recorded which). Each CDR3 is given with its conserved first and last residue. The D gene is left open where the match is weak. Expanded clones are given a class, and other clones once, few, many or no size at all.

cdr3_nt cdr3_aa clone_size j_call d_call v_call
TGCAGCGTTAAAGATTACACCGGGGAGCTGTTTTTT CSVKDYTGELFF many TRBJ2-2 NA TRBV29-1
TGTGCCAGCAGCGTAGAAGGGTATTCCGGGGAGCTGTTTTTT CASSVEGYSGELFF NA TRBJ2-2 NA TRBV7-9
TGTGCCAGCAGGCGGGGAACGGGACAGGGGTCAGGGGCCAACGTCCTGACTTTC CASRRGTGQGSGANVLTF few TRBJ2-6 TRBD1 TRBV2
TGTGCCAGCAGTTTCCAGGGGCCCTCTGGAAACACCATATATTTT CASSFQGPSGNTIYF once TRBJ1-3 NA TRBV7-4
TGTGCCACCAGTGATCCGGGAGGGGTGGACACTGAAGCTTTCTTT CATSDPGGVDTEAFF NA TRBJ1-1 NA TRBV24-1
TGTGCCAGCGGCTTAGTGGGACTAGCGGGAGGAGGGTCCTACGAGCAGTACTTC CASGLVGLAGGGSYEQYF NA TRBJ2-7 TRBD2 TRBV7-9
TGCGCCAGCAGCTTGGGTGGGGGCCTAAATTCACCCCTCCACTTT CASSLGGGLNSPLHF many TRBJ1-6 NA TRBV5-1
TGTGCCATCAGTAACCGACCAGCGGGAGGGCGGAACACCGGGGAGCTGTTTTTT CAISNRPAGGRNTGELFF NA TRBJ2-2 TRBD2 TRBV10-3
TGTGCCAGCAGATTCGGACAGGGGGGTCAGCCCCAGCATTTT CASRFGQGGQPQHF NA TRBJ1-5 TRBD1 TRBV7-2
TGTGCCAGCAGTCCACAGGGAGACTATGGCTACACCTTC CASSPQGDYGYTF many TRBJ1-2 NA TRBV25-1
TGTGCCAGCAGCTTGGATGCGGGGGCGGGCACCGGGGAGCTGTTTTTT CASSLDAGAGTGELFF few TRBJ2-2 NA TRBV5-4
TGTGTCACCAGCAGATTAGGGGAAGGGTACGAGCAGTACTTC CVTSRLGEGYEQYF NA TRBJ2-7 NA TRBV15
TGTGCCAGCAGCTTACCCAGCGGACAGTCCCGGAATTCACCCCTCCACTTT CASSLPSGQSRNSPLHF NA TRBJ1-6 NA TRBV7-9
TGTGCCAGTAGTATACTGGGTATCCCTGAAGCTTTCTTT CASSILGIPEAFF once TRBJ1-1 NA TRBV19
TGTGCCAGCAGTACTCGGATGAACACTGAAGCTTTCTTT CASSTRMNTEAFF NA TRBJ1-1 NA TRBV12-3/TRBV12-4
TGTGCCAGCAGCGTAGCTGCTACTAGCTACGAGCAGTACTTC CASSVAATSYEQYF few TRBJ2-7 NA TRBV9
TGTGCCAGCCTAGGGGGCGGCGGGCAGCCCCAGCATTTT CASLGGGGQPQHF NA TRBJ1-5 TRBD1 TRBV12-3/TRBV12-4
TGTGCCAGCAGCTACGCAGGGGGCCACGAGCAGTACTTC CASSYAGGHEQYF few TRBJ2-7 TRBD1 TRBV5-6
TGCAGTGCTAGAGATCGAGGGTGGGATCAGCCCCAGCATTTT CSARDRGWDQPQHF NA TRBJ1-5 NA TRBV20-1
TGTGCCAGCAGCCAGGACAGGATCAACACTGAAGCTTTCTTT CASSQDRINTEAFF NA TRBJ1-1 TRBD1 TRBV14
TGTGCCAGCAGCCGATGGACAGGGGTATACGAGCAGTACTTC CASSRWTGVYEQYF NA TRBJ2-7 TRBD1 TRBV7-8
TGTGCCAGCAGGCTACGGGGACAGGGCGAGGGTGAAGCTTTCTTT CASRLRGQGEGEAFF NA TRBJ1-1 TRBD1 TRBV2
TGCGCCAGCAGCTTGGAAGGGGTCTACACCGGGGAGCTGTTTTTT CASSLEGVYTGELFF few TRBJ2-2 NA TRBV5-1
TGTGCCAGTAGTAAAAGGGGACAGGGTAACACTGAAGCTTTCTTT CASSKRGQGNTEAFF NA TRBJ1-1 TRBD1 TRBV19
TGTGCCAGCAGCCAGGACAGGGTACAACGGGACACCATATATTTT CASSQDRVQRDTIYF once TRBJ1-3 TRBD1 TRBV11-2
TGTGCCACCAGTGATCGCGGGACTGACTATGGCTACACCTTC CATSDRGTDYGYTF many TRBJ1-2 NA TRBV24-1
TGTGCCATCAGTGGACACGGTACTAACTATGGCTACACCTTC CAISGHGTNYGYTF many TRBJ1-2 NA TRBV10-3
TGTGCCAGCAGTTTAGGGGGGGCTGACTATGGCTACACCTTC CASSLGGADYGYTF many TRBJ1-2 NA TRBV12-3/TRBV12-4
TGTGCCAGTAGTATACCGGTCCGGGGTTTAAGGGTTGGAAACACCATATATTTT CASSIPVRGLRVGNTIYF NA TRBJ1-3 NA TRBV19
TGTGCCAGCACTTCAGGGGGCATTGGTTCACCCCTCCACTTT CASTSGGIGSPLHF once TRBJ1-6 TRBD1 TRBV2
TGTGCCAGCAGTTTACAGGGGGCTGTAACTGGGGCCAACGTCCTGACTTTC CASSLQGAVTGANVLTF few TRBJ2-6 TRBD1 TRBV12-3/TRBV12-4
TGCGCCAGCAGCAGTGGGGACTCGGAGACCCAGTACTTC CASSSGDSETQYF NA TRBJ2-5 NA TRBV9
TGTGCCACCAGCACCTTCTTAGGTGAGGCTGGGGCCAACGTCCTGACTTTC CATSTFLGEAGANVLTF once TRBJ2-6 NA TRBV15
TGTGCCATCTCTGGCGCGACAGTCATCAGGGGGGAAGAGACCCAGTACTTC CAISGATVIRGEETQYF NA TRBJ2-5 NA TRBV24-1
TGTGCTACCCCGGGGACTAGCGGTCTCGCCCGACGCGAGCAGTACTTC CATPGTSGLARREQYF NA TRBJ2-7 TRBD2 TRBV2
TGTGCCAGCAGCTTAGGAACTGCGGGGTCTGGCTACACCTTC CASSLGTAGSGYTF few TRBJ1-2 NA TRBV7-2
TGCAGTGCGCCAAGGGGGGGACTAGCGCCCTACGAGCAGTACTTC CSAPRGGLAPYEQYF NA TRBJ2-7 TRBD2 TRBV20-1
TGTGCCAGCAGCTTAGACAGGGTCGTCACTGAAGCTTTCTTT CASSLDRVVTEAFF many TRBJ1-1 NA TRBV7-9
TGTGCCAGCTTCGAAGTAGACAGGGGGCGGCGGGATTCACCCCTCCACTTT CASFEVDRGRRDSPLHF NA TRBJ1-6 TRBD1 TRBV2
TGTGCCAGCAGCTTAGACTCCCAGGGTAGCAATCAGCCCCAGCATTTT CASSLDSQGSNQPQHF NA TRBJ1-5 NA TRBV11-2
TGCAGCGTCTACGGCCAGGGGGGGGCTGAAGCTTTCTTT CSVYGQGGAEAFF few TRBJ1-1 TRBD1 TRBV29-1
TGCAGTGCTGGGGGGGCTGGTTCCGGTCAGCCCCAGCATTTT CSAGGAGSGQPQHF NA TRBJ1-5 NA TRBV20-1
TGTGCCAGCAGCTTAACGGCGCCCAACGAGCAGTACTTC CASSLTAPNEQYF many TRBJ2-7 NA TRBV7-2
TGCAGTGCTACAGACAGGGGTAAAAATAGTGGCTACACCTTC CSATDRGKNSGYTF few TRBJ1-2 TRBD1 TRBV20-1
TGTGCCAGCAGCCCCAGACTAGCGGGAGTCGAGCAGTACTTC CASSPRLAGVEQYF few TRBJ2-7 TRBD2 TRBV7-2
TGTGCCAGCAGCCCCTCGGGGAGGAGCAATCAGCCCCAGCATTTT CASSPSGRSNQPQHF few TRBJ1-5 NA TRBV12-3/TRBV12-4
TGTGCCAGTAGTATTTCCACAGGGAGAAATTCACCCCTCCACTTT CASSISTGRNSPLHF NA TRBJ1-6 NA TRBV10-3
TGTGCCAGCAGCGGGACTACGAACACCGGGGAGCTGTTTTTT CASSGTTNTGELFF many TRBJ2-2 TRBD2 TRBV2